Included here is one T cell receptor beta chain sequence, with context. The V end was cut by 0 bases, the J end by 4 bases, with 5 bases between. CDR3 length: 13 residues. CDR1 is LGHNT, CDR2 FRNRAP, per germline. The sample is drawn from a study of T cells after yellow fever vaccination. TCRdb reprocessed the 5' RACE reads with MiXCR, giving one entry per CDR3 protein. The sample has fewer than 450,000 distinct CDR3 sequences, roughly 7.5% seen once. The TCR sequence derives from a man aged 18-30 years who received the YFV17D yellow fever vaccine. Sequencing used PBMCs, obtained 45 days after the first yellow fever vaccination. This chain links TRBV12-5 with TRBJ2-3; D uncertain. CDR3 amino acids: CASGLVPSDTQYF. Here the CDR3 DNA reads TGTGCTAGTGGTTTGGTACCGTCAGATACGCAGTATTTT.